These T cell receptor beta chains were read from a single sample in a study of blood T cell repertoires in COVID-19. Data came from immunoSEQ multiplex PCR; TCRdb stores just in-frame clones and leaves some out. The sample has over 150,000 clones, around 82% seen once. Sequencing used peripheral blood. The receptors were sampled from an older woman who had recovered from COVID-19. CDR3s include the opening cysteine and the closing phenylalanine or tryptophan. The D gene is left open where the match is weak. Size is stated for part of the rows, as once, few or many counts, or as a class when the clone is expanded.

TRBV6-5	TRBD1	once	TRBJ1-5	TGTGCCAGCAGCCGGGACAGGGGGGGTGGTCAGCCCCAGCATTTT	CASSRDRGGGQPQHF
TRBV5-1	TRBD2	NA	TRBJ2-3	TGCGCCCGCAGGGGATCGCGGGGGGGCCGGGGCACTGATACGCAGTATTTT	CARRGSRGGRGTDTQYF
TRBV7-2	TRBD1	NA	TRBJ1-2	TGTGCCAGCAGCCCGGGACAGGGCTATGGCTACACCTTC	CASSPGQGYGYTF
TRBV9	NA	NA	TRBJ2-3	TGTGCCAGCAGCGTAGTGTCTAGCACAGATACGCAGTATTTT	CASSVVSSTDTQYF
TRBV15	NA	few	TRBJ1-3	TGTGCCACCAGCAGAGATCTTGTGGGCTGGGGCGGAAACACCATATATTTT	CATSRDLVGWGGNTIYF
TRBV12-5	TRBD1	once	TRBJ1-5	TGTGCTAGTGGTTTGGGGGACAGACTTATCCCCCAGCCCCAGCATTTT	CASGLGDRLIPQPQHF
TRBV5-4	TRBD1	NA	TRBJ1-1	TGTGCCAGCAGCACAGACAGGGGGTCGGCCACTGAAGCTTTCTTT	CASSTDRGSATEAFF
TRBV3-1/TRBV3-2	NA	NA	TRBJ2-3	TGTGCCAGCAGCCCAAGGGGCGGGACTAGCACAGATACGCAGTATTTT	CASSPRGGTSTDTQYF
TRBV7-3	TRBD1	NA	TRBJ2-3	TGTGCCAGCAGCCCGTCAGGACAGGGGCAGGTTTTCGATACGCAGTATTTT	CASSPSGQGQVFDTQYF
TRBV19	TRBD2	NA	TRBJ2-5	TGTGCCAGTAGTGAGCCTCGCGGGGGGGCTCAGACCCAGTACTTC	CASSEPRGGAQTQYF
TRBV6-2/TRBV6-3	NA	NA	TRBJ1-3	TGTGCCAGCAGTTATCCGGAGGGCAGCTCTGGAAACACCATATATTTT	CASSYPEGSSGNTIYF
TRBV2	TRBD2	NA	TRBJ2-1	TGTGCCAGCAGTCCCGGGACTACCGACGATGAGCAGTTCTTC	CASSPGTTDDEQFF
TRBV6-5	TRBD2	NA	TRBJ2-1	TGTGCCAGCAACCCTAGCGGGGGGGCCGGTGAGCAGTTCTTC	CASNPSGGAGEQFF
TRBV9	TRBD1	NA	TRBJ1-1	TGTGCCAGCAGCGTAGGGGACAGGCTTAACACTGAAGCTTTCTTT	CASSVGDRLNTEAFF
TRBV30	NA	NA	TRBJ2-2	TGTGCCTGGATGGGTCCCGGGGCCGGGGAGCTGTTTTTT	CAWMGPGAGELFF
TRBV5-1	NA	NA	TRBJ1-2	TGCGCCAGCAGCTTGTTCGGGGCAGGGGCGGACGTCGCGGATGGCTACACCTTC	CASSLFGAGADVADGYTF
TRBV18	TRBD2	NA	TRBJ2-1	TGTGCCAGCTCACTGAACCCGGGACTAGATGAGCAGTTCTTC	CASSLNPGLDEQFF
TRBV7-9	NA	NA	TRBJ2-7	TGTGCCAGCAGCTTACAGGGCCTCTCCTACGAGCAGTACTTC	CASSLQGLSYEQYF
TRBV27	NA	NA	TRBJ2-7	TGTGCCAGCAGTTTATCCGTCCAGGGGTACGAGCAGTACTTC	CASSLSVQGYEQYF
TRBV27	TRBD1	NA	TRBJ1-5	TGTGCCAGCAGTCCTCTACAGGGGAATCAGCCCCAGCATTTT	CASSPLQGNQPQHF
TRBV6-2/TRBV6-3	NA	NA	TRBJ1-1	TGTGCCAGCAGTTACCGCCTCGGTTTGGGGAAGCGGGGTGAAGCTTTCTTT	CASSYRLGLGKRGEAFF
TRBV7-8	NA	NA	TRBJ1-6	TGTGCCAGCAGCTTAGGGCAGGGTCCACCCCTCCACTTT	CASSLGQGPPLHF
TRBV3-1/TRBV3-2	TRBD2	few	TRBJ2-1	TGTGCCAGCAGCCCACGACTAGCGGGAGGGGGCAATGAGCAGTTCTTC	CASSPRLAGGGNEQFF
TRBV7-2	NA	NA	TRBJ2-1	TGTGCCAGCAGCGTCTTTGGGGCGGGATCCTCGGGTGAGCAGTTCTTC	CASSVFGAGSSGEQFF
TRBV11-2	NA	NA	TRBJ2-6	TGTGCCAGCAGCTCCCGGGGTTCTGGGGCCAACGTCCTGACTTTC	CASSSRGSGANVLTF
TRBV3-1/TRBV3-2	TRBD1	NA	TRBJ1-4	TGTGCCAGCAGCCAAGCTTGGGACAGTCCTAATGAAAAACTGTTTTTT	CASSQAWDSPNEKLFF
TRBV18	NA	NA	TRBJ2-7	TGTGCCAGCTCACCATCGTGGGGCAGTCCCTACGAGCAGTACTTC	CASSPSWGSPYEQYF
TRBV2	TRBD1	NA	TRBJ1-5	TGTGCCAGTGGACAGGGGTTGAGACAGCCCCAGCATTTT	CASGQGLRQPQHF
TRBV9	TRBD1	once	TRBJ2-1	TGTGCCAGCAGCCCCCAGGGGGAAGGGGTGTCCTACAATGAGCAGTTCTTC	CASSPQGEGVSYNEQFF
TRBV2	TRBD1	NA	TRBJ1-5	TGTGCCAGCAGGTCCGACAGGGCTAATCAGCCCCAGCATTTT	CASRSDRANQPQHF
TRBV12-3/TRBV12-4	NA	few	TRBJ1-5	TGTGCCAGCAGTTTCGGGTGGAATCAGCCCCAGCATTTT	CASSFGWNQPQHF
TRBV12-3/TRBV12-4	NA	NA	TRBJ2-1	TGTGCCAGCACCTCTTACAATGAGCAGTTCTTC	CASTSYNEQFF
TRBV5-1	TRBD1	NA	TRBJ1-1	TGCGCCAGCAGCACCGGACAGGGTTGGATCACTGAAGCTTTCTTT	CASSTGQGWITEAFF
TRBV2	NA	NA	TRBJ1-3	TGTGCCAGCAGTCCAAGCGGGGGGGGTGGAAACACCATATATTTT	CASSPSGGGGNTIYF
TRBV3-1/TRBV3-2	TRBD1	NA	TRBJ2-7	TGTGCCAGCAGCCAAGATGGGGGACAGGGATACTTC	CASSQDGGQGYF
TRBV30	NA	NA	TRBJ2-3	TGTGCCTGGAGTGCGGTCGGCACAGATACGCAGTATTTT	CAWSAVGTDTQYF
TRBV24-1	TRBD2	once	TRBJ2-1	TGTGCCACCAGTCCCCACTCAGGGCCGACTAGCGGCTACAATGAGCAGTTCTTC	CATSPHSGPTSGYNEQFF
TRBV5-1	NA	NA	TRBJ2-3	TGCGCCAGCAGCTTGGCGCTAGACACAGATACGCAGTATTTT	CASSLALDTDTQYF
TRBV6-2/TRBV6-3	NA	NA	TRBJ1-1	TGTGCCAGCAGTAAGCCGTCAACGAACACTGAAGCTTTCTTT	CASSKPSTNTEAFF
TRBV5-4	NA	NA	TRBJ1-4	TGTGCCAGCAGCCGGAGAGGCGTAAATGAAAAACTGTTTTTT	CASSRRGVNEKLFF
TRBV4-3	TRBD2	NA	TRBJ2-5	TGCGCCAGCAGCCAAGCACTAGCGGGAGGGATAGGGACCCAGTACTTC	CASSQALAGGIGTQYF
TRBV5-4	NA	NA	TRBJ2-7	TGTGCCAGCAGCTTGGCGACAGGCTCCTACGAGCAGTACTTC	CASSLATGSYEQYF